Each of the 26 T cell receptor beta chains below was sequenced from the same sample in a study of glioma-infiltrating T cells. Amplification of TCR alpha and beta CDR3 regions from RNA used iRepertoire nested multiplex PCR. Each CDR3 protein is one row after TCRdb ran MiXCR on the multiplex PCR reads. The repertoire holds fewer than 500,000 distinct CDR3 sequences, with roughly two fifths as singletons. The material sequenced was glioma tissue, nonneoplastic brain tissue, or PBMCs (not recorded which). The receptors were sampled from a human donor with low-grade glioma or glioblastoma, undergoing nonglioma brain surgery, or in good health (not recorded which).

V and J are TRBV24-1 and TRBJ2-5; no clear D. V was shortened by 2 bases and J by 7 bases, with 10 bases between the two germline ends. The CDR3 runs to 13 residues. CDR1 is KGHDR, CDR2 SFDVKD, per germline. The CDR3 is CATSDSPQRTQYF. CDR3 DNA: TGTGCCACCAGTGATTCCCCCCAGAGGACCCAGTACTTC.

Details on this clonotype: This may be a read error, as it is one base from a much larger clone. This rearrangement joins TRBV27 to TRBJ2-7; D perhaps matches TRBD1 (6 bases). CDR1 is MNHEY, CDR2 SMNVEV, per germline (reference sequence). Trimming shortened V by 4 bases and J by 3 bases, and 16 bases separated the two germline ends. The length of the CDR3 is 15 residues. The CDR3 region has the DNA TGTGCCAGCAGTTCCGCAGGGGCGTCCTTCTACGAGCAGTACTTC. Amino acids: CASSSAGASFYEQYF.

Details on this clonotype: A much larger clone is a single base away; this may be a read error. The chain joins TRBV7-9 to TRBJ1-3; D unclear. Germline CDR1 SEHNR, CDR2 FQNEAQ (reference sequence). The V end lost 4 bases, the J end lost 0 bases, and 10 bases lay between the germline ends. The CDR3 has 15 residues. CDR3 amino acids: CASSSDRYSGNTIYF. The CDR3 region has the DNA TGTGCCAGCAGCTCAGATAGATACTCTGGAAACACCATATATTTT. The full variable domain, rest sourced from reference TRBV7-9 and TRBJ1-3, is DTGVSQNPRHKITKRGQNVTFRCDPISEHNRLYWYRQTLGQGPEFLTYFQNEAQLEKSRLLSDRFSAERPKGSFSTLEIQRTEQGDSAMYLCASSSDRYSGNTIYFGEGSWLTVV.

At least ten counts were recorded for this clonotype. CDR3 nucleotides: TGTGCCAGCAGTTGGGGGACAGGCCTAACTGAAGCTTTCTTT. It translates to CASSWGTGLTEAFF. V usage is TRBV6-2 or TRBV6-3 and J usage is TRBJ1-1; 8 nucleotides line up with TRBD1. The CDR3 consists of 14 residues. The J segment lost 5 bases and the V segment lost 4 bases, leaving 6 bases of the junction unmatched. The germline gives CDR1 MNHEY, CDR2 SVGEGT.

The CDR3, as DNA: TGTGCCAGTAGCCCTTTAGCGGAAGTGGGGTACAATGAGCAGTTCTTC. As protein: CASSPLAEVGYNEQFF. The rearrangement links TRBV19 to TRBJ2-1, with D possibly TRBD2 on 6 matching bases. The germline gives CDR1 LNHDA, CDR2 SQIVND (reference sequence). The germline V and J ends were trimmed by 6 bases and 4 bases, with 19 bases remaining between them. CDR3 size: 16 residues. The entire variable domain, with the rest obtained from reference TRBV19 and TRBJ2-1, is as follows: DGGITQSPKYLFRKEGQNVTLSCEQNLNHDAMYWYRQDPGQGLRLIYYSQIVNDFQKGDIAEGYSVSREKKESFPLTVTSAQKNPTAFYLCASSPLAEVGYNEQFFGPGTRLTVL.

In the case of this clonotype: A single base separates this from a much larger clone, so it may be a read error. The CDR3 does not close with the conserved phenylalanine or tryptophan, likely indicating a read error. The rearrangement uses TRBV28 and TRBJ2-1; 10 bases align to TRBD2. Germline V gene lookup returns CDR1 MDHEN and CDR2 SYDVKM. The CDR3 consists of 16 residues. The CDR3 loop is CASSQEVLAGNNEQFS. The CDR3 DNA is TGCGCCAGCAGCCAAGAGGTACTAGCGGGAAACAATGAGCAGTTCTCC.

The J gene is TRBJ2-5, the V gene TRBV29-1; 8 nucleotides agree with TRBD2. With V trimmed by 7 bases and J by 5 bases, 9 bases remained unmatched. Germline CDR1 and CDR2: SQVTM and ANQGSEA. The CDR3 length is 13 residues. The CDR3 DNA is TGCAGCGGCGGGGGACTAGTTGAGGAGACCCAGTACTTC. This codes for CSGGGLVEETQYF.

This clonotype was detected ten times or more. The chain carries TRBV6-2 or TRBV6-3 and TRBJ2-1, with D possibly matching TRBD2 (5 bases). CDR3 size: 14 residues. CDR1 is MNHEY, CDR2 SVGEGT, per germline. Trimming removed 8 bases from V and 0 bases from J, with 11 bases in between. The CDR3 loop is CASAGLSSYNEQFF. DNA for the CDR3: TGTGCCAGCGCCGGACTGAGCTCCTACAATGAGCAGTTCTTC.

This clonotype was counted ten times or more. The chain uses TRBV20-1 and TRBJ1-1, with 7 positions matching TRBD1. From germline, CDR1 is DFQATT and CDR2 SNEGSKA (reference sequence). The CDR3 covers 14 residues. Trimming took 0 bases from V and 4 from J; bases not matched to a gene: 5. CDR3 DNA: TGCAGTGCTAGAGATCAACAGGGGACCACTGAAGCTTTCTTT. This codes for CSARDQQGTTEAFF.

This clonotype was picked up many times. This chain links TRBV6-2 or TRBV6-3 with TRBJ2-5, with D possibly TRBD1 on 7 matching bases. The CDR3 covers 15 residues. Germline V gene data show CDR1 as MNHEY and CDR2 as SVGEGT. Trimming cost V 2 bases and J 5 bases, with 15 bases left between them. The CDR3 DNA follows: TGTGCCAGCAGTTACGATTCGACAGGGAGGGAGACCCAGTACTTC. Translation: CASSYDSTGRETQYF.

Note on this clonotype: With a much larger clone just one base away, this may be a read error. The CDR3 DNA follows: TGTGTCAGCAGTCCTTTAGGTGCGAGCTCCTACAATGAGCAGTTCTTC. This gives the protein CVSSPLGASSYNEQFF. The J gene is TRBJ2-1, the V gene TRBV27; D is undetermined. CDR3 length equals 16 residues. Germline loops: CDR1 MNHEY, CDR2 SMNVEV (reference sequence).

The gene calls are TRBV20-1 and TRBJ1-1; D may be TRBD1 (5 bases). Germline V gene lookup returns CDR1 DFQATT and CDR2 SNEGSKA (reference sequence). Trimming pared 3 bases from V and 3 bases from J, leaving 11 bases between. CDR3 length equals 13 residues. The CDR3 sequence: CSARVGGYTEAFF. CDR3 nucleotides: TGCAGTGCTAGGGTCGGGGGATACACTGAAGCTTTCTTT.

This CDR3 is CASSPSGAQETQYF. As DNA, the CDR3 is TGTGCCAGCAGTCCTAGCGGGGCCCAAGAGACCCAGTACTTC. The chain couples TRBV6-1 to TRBJ2-5, with 9 bases identical to TRBD2. The CDR3 is made up of 14 amino acids. The V gene's germline CDR1 is MNHNS and CDR2 SASEGT. The ends lost 5 bases at V and 1 base at J; junction bases unmatched: 2.

This sequence joins TRBV7-2 and TRBJ1-2; D is ambiguous. This CDR3 is 13 amino acids long. Trimming removed 5 bases at V and 5 bases at J, with 12 bases between. The V gene's germline CDR1 is SGHTA and CDR2 FQGNSA. The CDR3 spells CASSTGGSYGYTF. The CDR3 DNA follows: TGTGCCAGCAGCACCGGAGGGTCTTATGGCTACACCTTC. Looking up the rest from reference TRBV7-2 and TRBJ1-2 gives the full variable domain: GAGVSQSPSNKVTEKGKDVELRCDPISGHTALYWYRQSLGQGLEFLIYFQGNSAPDKSGLPSDRFSAERTGGSVSTLTIQRTQQEDSAVYLCASSTGGSYGYTFGSGTRLTVV.

The chain joins TRBV28 to TRBJ2-7, with TRBD1 matching 10 bases. Looked up from germline, CDR1 is MDHEN and CDR2 is SYDVKM. The length of the CDR3 is 15 residues. The junction had 8 bases not matched to a gene; V was cut back by 7 bases and J by 2 bases. The CDR3: CASTLDRGAPYEQYF. CDR3 in DNA: TGTGCCAGCACCCTGGACAGGGGGGCCCCCTACGAGCAGTACTTC.

The V call is TRBV27, the J call TRBJ1-2; no reliable D call. CDR3 length: 13 residues. Germline values: CDR1 MNHEY, CDR2 SMNVEV (reference sequence). V was shortened by 3 bases and J by 5 bases, with 10 bases between the two germline ends. The CDR3 coding sequence is TGTGCCAGCAGTTTCTCGAGGGCGTATGGCTACACCTTC. It translates to CASSFSRAYGYTF.

This clonotype showed up many times. The chain carries TRBV6-2 or TRBV6-3 and TRBJ2-7, with TRBD1 matching 9 bases. CDR1 and CDR2 (germline): MNHEY, SVGEGT. V dropped 5 bases and J dropped 5; count of bases not matched to a gene: 10. The CDR3 sequence is 15 residues long. The CDR3 loop is CASSHLDRDRDEQYF. The DNA of the CDR3 is TGTGCCAGCAGTCACCTGGACCGGGACAGGGACGAGCAGTACTTC.

As concerns this clonotype: This could be a read error, since a much larger clone is one nucleotide away. V and J are TRBV28 and TRBJ1-5; maybe TRBD1 (5 bases). Germline V gives CDR1 MDHEN, CDR2 SYDVKM. The CDR3 runs 16 residues. The V end was cut by 3 bases, the J end by 1 base, with 13 bases between. CDR3 residues: CASSFQAGWSNQPQHF. The CDR3 coding sequence is TGTGCCAGCAGTTTTCAGGCAGGGTGGAGCAATCAGCCCCAGCATTTT. Combining the CDR3 with reference TRBV28 and TRBJ1-5 gives the whole variable domain DVKVTQSSRYLVKRTGEKVFLECVQDMDHENMFWYRQDPGLGLRLIYFSYDVKMKEKGDIPEGYSVSREKKERFSLILESASTNQTSMYLCASSFQAGWSNQPQHFGDGTRLSIL.

The rearrangement links TRBV9 to TRBJ1-1; D remains ambiguous. The CDR3 consists of 14 residues. V lost 0 bases to trimming and J lost 1 base, with 7 bases between them. The germline CDR1 and CDR2 sequences are SGDLS and YYNGEE. The chain's CDR3 is CASSVAPENTEAFF. In DNA, the CDR3 is TGTGCCAGCAGCGTAGCTCCGGAGAACACTGAAGCTTTCTTT.

The chain links TRBV7-6 to TRBJ2-7, with 8 positions matching TRBD1. CDR3 length equals 16 residues. From germline, CDR1 is SGHVS and CDR2 FNYEAQ. The trim removed 0 bases at V and 2 bases at J, leaving 6 bases unmatched. This CDR3 is CASSLAPGQGPYEQYF. The CDR3 DNA is TGTGCCAGCAGCTTAGCGCCTGGACAGGGTCCCTACGAGCAGTACTTC.

The chain has TRBV7-2 and TRBJ1-2; perhaps TRBD1 as D (5 bases). From germline, CDR1 is SGHTA and CDR2 FQGNSA. Trimming cost V 3 bases and J 8 bases, with 16 bases left between them. The CDR3 is 14 amino acids. The CDR3 bases are TGTGCCAGCAGCTTCCCGGGACCTCTATGGGGCTACACCTTC. Amino acid sequence: CASSFPGPLWGYTF.

Turning to this clonotype: Here the CDR3 omits its conserved ending phenylalanine or tryptophan, so a read error is the likely source. The chain employs TRBV24-1 and TRBJ2-7, with D tentatively TRBD1 or TRBD2 (5 bases each). The V end was cut by 3 bases, the J end by 9 bases, with 17 bases between. The CDR3 runs to 14 residues. Germline V gene data show CDR1 as KGHDR and CDR2 as SFDVKD. The CDR3 region has the DNA TGTGCCACCAGTGATCCTGGGACCGACATCGGGCAGTACTCC. Amino acids: CATSDPGTDIGQYS.

This clonotype was counted ten times or more. DNA of the CDR3: TGTGCCAGCAGAGCCCAGGGGGGCGAGGCGAATCAGCCCCAGCATTTT. This gives the protein CASRAQGGEANQPQHF. The genes are TRBV27 and TRBJ1-5, with 7 positions matching TRBD1. Per the germline V gene, CDR1 is MNHEY and CDR2 is SMNVEV (reference sequence). V trimming: 6 bases; J trimming: 4 bases; junction bases outside the gene matches: 12. The CDR3 has 16 residues.

The genes are TRBV12-5 and TRBJ2-3; D ambiguous. Per the germline V gene, CDR1 is LGHNT and CDR2 is FRNRAP. With 3 bases removed from V and 2 bases from J, the gap between germline ends came to 6 bases. CDR3 size: 13 residues. The CDR3 DNA sequence: TGTGCTAGTGGTTTAGGGTTCACAGATACGCAGTATTTT. Its translation: CASGLGFTDTQYF.

This clonotype came up a few times. The chain couples TRBV4-2 to TRBJ2-1, with 8 positions matching TRBD1. Per germline, CDR1 LGHNA and CDR2 YNFKEQ. The CDR3 has 16 residues. The V segment lost 3 bases and the J segment 8 bases; nucleotides outside the gene matches: 12. For the CDR3, the DNA is TGTGCCAGCAGCCAGCCCCCGGACAGGGAGGTCCATGAGCAGTTCTTC. Its protein product is CASSQPPDREVHEQFF.

This clonotype was seen ten or more times. The chain carries TRBV7-2 and TRBJ2-7, with D possibly being TRBD2 (6 bases). V shed 4 bases and J shed 0 bases, with 13 bases lying between them. The germline V gene encodes CDR1 SGHTA and CDR2 FQGNSA. The CDR3 loop spans 15 amino acids. The CDR3 nucleotides are TGTGCCAGCAGCTGGGCGGACGGGGGCTCCTACGAGCAGTACTTC. Translation gives CASSWADGGSYEQYF.